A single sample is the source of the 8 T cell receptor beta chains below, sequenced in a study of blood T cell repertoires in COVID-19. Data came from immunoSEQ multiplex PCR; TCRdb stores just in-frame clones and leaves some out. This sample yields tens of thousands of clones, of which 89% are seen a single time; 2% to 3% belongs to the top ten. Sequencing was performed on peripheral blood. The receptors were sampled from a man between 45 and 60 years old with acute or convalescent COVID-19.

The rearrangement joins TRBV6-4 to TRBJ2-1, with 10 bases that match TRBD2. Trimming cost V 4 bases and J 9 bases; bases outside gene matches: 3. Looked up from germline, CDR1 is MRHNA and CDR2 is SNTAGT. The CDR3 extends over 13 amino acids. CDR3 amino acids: CASSVGLAAEQFF. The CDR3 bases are TGTGCCAGCAGTGTTGGACTAGCGGCTGAGCAGTTCTTC.

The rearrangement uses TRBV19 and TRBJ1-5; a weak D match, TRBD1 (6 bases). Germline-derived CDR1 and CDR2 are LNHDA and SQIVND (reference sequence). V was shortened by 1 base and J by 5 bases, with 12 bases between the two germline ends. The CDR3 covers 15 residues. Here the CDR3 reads CASSIVAAGDQPQHF. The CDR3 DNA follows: TGTGCCAGTAGTATAGTGGCGGCAGGGGATCAGCCCCAGCATTTT.

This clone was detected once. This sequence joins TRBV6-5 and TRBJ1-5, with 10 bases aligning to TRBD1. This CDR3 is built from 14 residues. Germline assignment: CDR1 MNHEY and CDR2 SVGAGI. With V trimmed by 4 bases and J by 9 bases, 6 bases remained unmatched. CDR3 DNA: TGTGCCAGCAGTTCCCTGACAGGGGGCTTGCCCCAGCATTTT. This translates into CASSSLTGGLPQHF.

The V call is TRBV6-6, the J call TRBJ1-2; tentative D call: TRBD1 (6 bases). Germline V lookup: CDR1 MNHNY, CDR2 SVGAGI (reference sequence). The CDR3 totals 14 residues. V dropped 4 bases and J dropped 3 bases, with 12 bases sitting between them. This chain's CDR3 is CASSFTGLHYGYTF. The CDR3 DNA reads TGTGCCAGCAGTTTTACAGGGCTGCACTATGGCTACACCTTC.

Written as DNA, the CDR3 is TGTGCCAGCAGCCAAGATATGGCGGCCAATTCACCCCTCCACTTT. It is translated as CASSQDMAANSPLHF. The chain is built from TRBV4-2 and TRBJ1-6; D is unclear. The V gene lost 0 bases and the J gene lost 7 bases, with 10 bases spanning the gap. From germline, CDR1 is LGHNA and CDR2 YNFKEQ. This CDR3 region has 15 residues.

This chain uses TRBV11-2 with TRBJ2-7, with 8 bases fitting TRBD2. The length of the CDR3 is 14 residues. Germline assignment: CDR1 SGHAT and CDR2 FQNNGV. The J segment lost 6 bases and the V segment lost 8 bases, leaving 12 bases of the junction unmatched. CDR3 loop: CASGGAGVSGEQYF. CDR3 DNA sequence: TGTGCCAGCGGGGGAGCGGGAGTGAGCGGCGAGCAGTACTTC.

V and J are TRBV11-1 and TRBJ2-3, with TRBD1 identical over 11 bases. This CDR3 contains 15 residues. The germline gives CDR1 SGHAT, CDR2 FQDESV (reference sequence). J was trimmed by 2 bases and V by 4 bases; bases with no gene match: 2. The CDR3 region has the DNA TGTGCCAGCAGCTGGGACAGGGGGGTCACAGATACGCAGTATTTT. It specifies CASSWDRGVTDTQYF.

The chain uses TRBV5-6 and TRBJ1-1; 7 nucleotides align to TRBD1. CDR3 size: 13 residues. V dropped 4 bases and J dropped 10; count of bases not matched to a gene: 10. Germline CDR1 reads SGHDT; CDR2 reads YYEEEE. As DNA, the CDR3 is TGTGCCAGCAGCAACGACAGGGAAGAACGAGCTTTCTTT. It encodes CASSNDREERAFF.